These 13 T cell receptor beta chains were all obtained from the same sample, sequenced in a study of blood T cell repertoires in COVID-19. TCRdb keeps only in-frame clones here, not all; method: immunoSEQ multiplex PCR. Of around 60,000 clones in the sample, roughly 71% were seen once. The sequenced sample was peripheral blood. All receptors derive from a human donor in a cohort sampled during active COVID-19.

This clone was seen just once. The genes are TRBV7-2 and TRBJ1-1, with D possibly TRBD1 on 5 matching bases. Trimming left V 1 base short and J 8 bases short, with 8 bases between. The CDR3 spans 12 residues. The germline gives CDR1 SGHTA, CDR2 FQGNSA. CDR3 sequence: CASSLDQGEAFF. CDR3 bases: TGTGCCAGCAGCTTAGATCAGGGAGAAGCTTTCTTT. The full variable domain, in which reference TRBV7-2 and TRBJ1-1 provide the parts outside the CDR3, is GAGVSQSPSNKVTEKGKDVELRCDPISGHTALYWYRQSLGQGLEFLIYFQGNSAPDKSGLPSDRFSAERTGGSVSTLTIQRTQQEDSAVYLCASSLDQGEAFFGQGTRLTVV.

The V gene is TRBV5-6, the J gene TRBJ1-2, with D perhaps TRBD1 (6 bases). CDR3 length equals 15 residues. Deletions cut 4 bases from V and 3 bases from J, with 16 bases between. The germline gives CDR1 SGHDT, CDR2 YYEEEE. CDR3 sequence: CASSRNLWTDYGYTF. In DNA, the CDR3 is TGTGCCAGCAGCCGAAATTTATGGACAGACTATGGCTACACCTTC.

The chain couples TRBV11-2 to TRBJ2-1, with 8 bases that match TRBD2. The CDR3 is 18 residues long. In germline, CDR1 is SGHAT, CDR2 FQNNGV. V lost 5 bases to trimming and J lost 0 bases; unmatched junction nucleotides: 12. This chain's CDR3 is CASSQGVSGTSSYNEQFF. DNA for the CDR3: TGTGCCAGCAGCCAGGGTGTGAGCGGGACTAGCTCCTACAATGAGCAGTTCTTC.

The chain combines TRBV4-1 with TRBJ2-2; D remains unclear. The CDR3 loop spans 16 amino acids. Per germline, CDR1 MGHRA and CDR2 YSYEKL. Trimming removed 0 bases from V and 1 base from J, with 9 bases in between. CDR3: CASSQEPLVNTGELFF. The CDR3 DNA follows: TGCGCCAGCAGCCAAGAACCCCTAGTGAACACCGGGGAGCTGTTTTTT.

This clone appeared a single time. V is TRBV10-3 and J is TRBJ2-2; TRBD2 aligns across 12 bases. Trimming removed 7 bases from V and 6 bases from J; junction bases left unmatched: 9. The length of the CDR3 is 16 residues. Germline V gene lookup returns CDR1 ENHRY and CDR2 SYGVKD. CDR3 in DNA: TGTGCCATCACCAAAACGCGGACTAGCGGGGCCGGGGAGCTGTTTTTT. Its translation: CAITKTRTSGAGELFF.

As regards this clone: One end of the junction varies from germline; a read error may be responsible. The chain carries TRBV5-1 and TRBJ1-3; D remains unclear. The CDR3 runs to 13 residues. Per the germline V gene, CDR1 is SGHRS and CDR2 is YFSETQ. CDR3: CATSPGSGNTIYF. CDR3 coding DNA: TGCGCCACCAGCCCCGGCTCTGGAAACACCATATATTTT. Using reference TRBV5-1 and TRBJ1-3 for the parts outside the CDR3, the full variable domain is KAGVTQTPRYLIKTRGQQVTLSCSPISGHRSVSWYQQTPGQGLQFLFEYFSETQRNKGNFPGRFSGRQFSNSRSEMNVSTLELGDSALYLCATSPGSGNTIYFGEGSWLTVV.

The chain is built from TRBV15 and TRBJ1-2; D unclear. The CDR3 has 15 amino acids. Per germline, CDR1 LNHNV and CDR2 YYDKDF (reference sequence). V was pared by 5 bases and J by 4 bases, with 17 bases between. CDR3 loop: CATSASSSAPYGYTF. The CDR3 DNA follows: TGTGCCACCAGCGCCTCCTCAAGCGCTCCCTATGGCTACACCTTC.

V is TRBV5-8 and J is TRBJ2-3; possible D gene TRBD1, 6 bases. Germline V gene data show CDR1 as SGHTS and CDR2 as YDEGEE. Trimming left V 6 bases short and J 2 bases short, with 13 bases between. This CDR3 is built from 14 residues. The CDR3 DNA reads TGTGCCAGCACGTCGGGGACACTCACAGATACGCAGTATTTT. Protein product: CASTSGTLTDTQYF.

The chain uses TRBV6-5 and TRBJ2-5; D possibly corresponds to TRBD2 (6 bases). Germline V CDR1 and CDR2: MNHEY, SVGAGI. The germline V and J ends were trimmed by 7 bases and 5 bases, with 17 bases remaining between them. This CDR3 region has 14 residues. The CDR3 sequence is CASTSFGGRETQYF. Written as DNA, the CDR3 is TGTGCCAGCACGTCTTTTGGGGGGAGGGAGACCCAGTACTTC.

J is TRBJ1-5 and V is TRBV15, with a weak D call TRBD1 (5 bases). This CDR3 comprises 13 residues. V was pared by 9 bases and J by 3 bases, with 12 bases between. Germline assignment: CDR1 LNHNV and CDR2 YYDKDF (reference sequence). The CDR3 DNA sequence: TGTGCCACTGGGGGGGAGTACAATCAGCCCCAGCATTTT. It yields the protein CATGGEYNQPQHF.

A few counts support this clone. CDR3 in DNA: TGTGCCAGCAGTTCCGGGGAGGCGAGGGGTGCTTTCTTT. It translates to CASSSGEARGAFF. The chain joins TRBV12-3 or TRBV12-4 to TRBJ1-1; D is perhaps TRBD1 (5 bases). CDR3 size: 13 residues. V dropped 4 bases and J dropped 11 bases, with 17 bases sitting between them.

In this sample, this clone turned up a few times. The chain recombines TRBV7-9 with TRBJ1-2; D remains unclear. CDR3 length: 13 amino acids. Trimming pared 4 bases from V and 4 bases from J, leaving 10 bases between. CDR1 and CDR2 from the germline V gene are SEHNR and FQNEAQ (reference sequence). The CDR3 loop is CASSYAQIYGYTF. The CDR3 DNA reads as TGTGCCAGCAGCTACGCACAGATCTATGGCTACACCTTC. The full variable domain, completed using reference TRBV7-9 and TRBJ1-2, is DTGVSQNPRHKITKRGQNVTFRCDPISEHNRLYWYRQTLGQGPEFLTYFQNEAQLEKSRLLSDRFSAERPKGSFSTLEIQRTEQGDSAMYLCASSYAQIYGYTFGSGTRLTVV.

This clone is a singleton in its sample. CDR3 sequence (DNA): TGTGCCAGCAGCTTAGGGTCCGGGGGAAGCAATCAGCCCCAGCATTTT. This encodes CASSLGSGGSNQPQHF. The chain employs TRBV7-8 and TRBJ1-5; maybe TRBD1 (5 bases). The length of the CDR3 is 16 residues. CDR1 is SGHVS and CDR2 is FQNEAQ in the germline V gene. The ends were cut back, 1 base at V and 1 base at J, with 11 bases in the middle.